This T cell receptor (beta chain) was identified in a study of T cells after yellow fever vaccination. The study, taken as a whole, reports: Of the clonotypes, a small share occurred in both CD4 and CD8 compartments. Most primary-vaccination clones recurred post-booster (roughly 97% CD4, 85% to 90% CD8).

Trimming at V came to 0 bases and at J to 7 bases, leaving 6 bases not matched to a gene. Germline CDR1 is LGHNA and CDR2 is YSLEER. The CDR3 has 16 residues. Note on this clonotype: Its antigen is as yet unknown.

Conversion of TCR transcripts into cDNA relied on 5'RACE template switching, which added a universal primer site and UMIs. MiXCR, run by TCRdb on the 5' RACE reads, gives a single entry per CDR3 protein. The data contain about 320,000 distinct CDR3 sequences, under 15% of them singletons. The sequence was obtained from a man in his late teens or twenties who received the YFV17D yellow fever vaccine. The source was CD4+ T cells sorted from PBMCs, collected 15 days after the yellow fever booster vaccination. J is TRBJ1-6 and V is TRBV4-3; TRBD1 matches 7 bases. The CDR3 nucleotides read TGCGCCAGCAGCCAAGATCCGACAGGGAGGAATTCACCCCTCCACTTT. Encoded protein: CASSQDPTGRNSPLHF.